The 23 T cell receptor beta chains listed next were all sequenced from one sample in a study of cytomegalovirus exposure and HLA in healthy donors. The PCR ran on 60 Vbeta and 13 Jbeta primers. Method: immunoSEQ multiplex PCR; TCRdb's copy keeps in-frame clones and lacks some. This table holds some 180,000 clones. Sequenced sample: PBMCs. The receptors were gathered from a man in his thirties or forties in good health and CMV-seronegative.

In DNA, the CDR3 is TGTGCCTGGAGTGTACGTAGCGGGGCCTCCTACAATGAGCAGTTCTTC. Encoded protein: CAWSVRSGASYNEQFF. This chain joins TRBV30 and TRBJ2-1; 8 bases map to TRBD2. Germline V gene data show CDR1 as GTSNPN and CDR2 as SVGIG (reference sequence). V dropped 0 bases and J dropped 0; count of bases not matched to a gene: 4. This CDR3 is built from 16 residues.

The DNA of the CDR3 is TGTGCCAGCAGCTTCGGGACAGAGTATTCCACGACGTACGAGCAGTACTTC. As protein: CASSFGTEYSTTYEQYF. The chain combines TRBV11-2 with TRBJ2-7, with 7 bases identical to TRBD1. Trimming at V came to 3 bases and at J to 4 bases, leaving 15 bases not matched to a gene. The CDR3 has 17 amino acids. Germline CDR1 SGHAT, CDR2 FQNNGV.

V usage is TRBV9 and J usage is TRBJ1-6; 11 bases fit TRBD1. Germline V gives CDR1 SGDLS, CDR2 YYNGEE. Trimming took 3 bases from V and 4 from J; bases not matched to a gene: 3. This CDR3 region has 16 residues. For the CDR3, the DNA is TGTGCCAGCAGCGGTGGACAGGGGGCTTATAATTCACCCCTCCACTTT. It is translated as CASSGGQGAYNSPLHF.

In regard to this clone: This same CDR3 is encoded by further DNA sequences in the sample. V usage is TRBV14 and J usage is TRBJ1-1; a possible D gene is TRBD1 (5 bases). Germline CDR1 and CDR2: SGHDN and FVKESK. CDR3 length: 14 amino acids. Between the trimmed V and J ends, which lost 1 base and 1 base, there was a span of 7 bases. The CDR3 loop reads CASSQVTGNTEAFF. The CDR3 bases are TGTGCCAGCAGCCAAGTTACAGGGAACACTGAAGCTTTCTTT.

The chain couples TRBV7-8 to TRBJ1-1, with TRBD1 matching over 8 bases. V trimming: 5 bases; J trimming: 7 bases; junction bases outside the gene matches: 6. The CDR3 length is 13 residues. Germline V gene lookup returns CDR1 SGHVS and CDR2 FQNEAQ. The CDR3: CASSLGRGLEAFF. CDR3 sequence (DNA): TGTGCCAGCAGCCTCGGCAGGGGGCTTGAAGCTTTCTTT.

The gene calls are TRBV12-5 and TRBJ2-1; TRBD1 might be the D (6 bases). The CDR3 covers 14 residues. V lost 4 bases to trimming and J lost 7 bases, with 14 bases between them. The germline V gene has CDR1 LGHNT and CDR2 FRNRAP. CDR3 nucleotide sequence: TGTGCTAGTGGTTCAAGGGGGAATCGGAATGAGCAGTTCTTC. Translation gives CASGSRGNRNEQFF. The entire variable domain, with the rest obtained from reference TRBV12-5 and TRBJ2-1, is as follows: DARVTQTPRHKVTEMGQEVTMRCQPILGHNTVFWYRQTMMQGLELLAYFRNRAPLDDSGMPKDRFSAEMPDATLATLKIQPSEPRDSAVYFCASGSRGNRNEQFFGPGTRLTVL.

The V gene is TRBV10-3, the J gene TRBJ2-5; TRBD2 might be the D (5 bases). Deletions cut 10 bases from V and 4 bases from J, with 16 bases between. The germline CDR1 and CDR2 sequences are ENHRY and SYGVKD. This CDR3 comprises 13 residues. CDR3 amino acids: CATHGVKGETQYF. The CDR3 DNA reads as TGTGCCACGCACGGGGTCAAAGGAGAGACCCAGTACTTC.

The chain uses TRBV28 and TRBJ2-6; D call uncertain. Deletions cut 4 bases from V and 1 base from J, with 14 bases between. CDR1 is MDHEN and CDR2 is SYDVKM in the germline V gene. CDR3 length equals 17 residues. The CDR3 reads CASSSDRGWSGANVLTF. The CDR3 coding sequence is TGTGCCAGCAGTTCCGATAGAGGATGGTCTGGGGCCAACGTCCTGACTTTC.

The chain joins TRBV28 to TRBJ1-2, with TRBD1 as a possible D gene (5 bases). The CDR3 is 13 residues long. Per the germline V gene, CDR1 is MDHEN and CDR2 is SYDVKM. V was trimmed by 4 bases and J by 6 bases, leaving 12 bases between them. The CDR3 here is CASSSRPGDGYTF. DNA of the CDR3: TGTGCCAGCAGTTCAAGACCGGGGGATGGCTACACCTTC.

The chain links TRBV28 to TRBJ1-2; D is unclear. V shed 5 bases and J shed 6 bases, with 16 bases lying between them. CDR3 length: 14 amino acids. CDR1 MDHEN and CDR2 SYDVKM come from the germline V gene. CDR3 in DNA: TGTGCCAGCAGTACCCCCGGGGAAAGGAATGGCTACACCTTC. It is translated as CASSTPGERNGYTF.

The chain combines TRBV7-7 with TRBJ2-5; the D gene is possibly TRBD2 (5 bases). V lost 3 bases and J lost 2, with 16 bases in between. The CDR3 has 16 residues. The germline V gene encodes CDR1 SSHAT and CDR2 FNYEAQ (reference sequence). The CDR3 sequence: CASSFRLTPPQETQYF. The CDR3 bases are TGTGCCAGCAGCTTCAGACTAACCCCTCCACAAGAGACCCAGTACTTC.

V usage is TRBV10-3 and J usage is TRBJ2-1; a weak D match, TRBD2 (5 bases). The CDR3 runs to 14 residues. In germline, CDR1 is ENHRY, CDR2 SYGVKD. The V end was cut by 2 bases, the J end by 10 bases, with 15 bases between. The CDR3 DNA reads TGTGCCATCAGTGAGACAGTCACTAGTATGGAGCAGTTCTTC. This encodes CAISETVTSMEQFF.

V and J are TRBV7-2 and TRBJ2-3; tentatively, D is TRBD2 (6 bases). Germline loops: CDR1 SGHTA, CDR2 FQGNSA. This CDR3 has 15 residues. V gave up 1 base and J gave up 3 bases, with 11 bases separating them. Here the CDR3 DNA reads TGTGCCAGCAGCTTAGTTTTCGGGGGAACAGATACGCAGTATTTT. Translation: CASSLVFGGTDTQYF.

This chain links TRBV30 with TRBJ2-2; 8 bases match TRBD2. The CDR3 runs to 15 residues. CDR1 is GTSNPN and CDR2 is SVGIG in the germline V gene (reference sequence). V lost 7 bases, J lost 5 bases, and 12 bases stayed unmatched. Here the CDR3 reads CASQVGGGPTGELFF. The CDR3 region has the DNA TGTGCCTCTCAGGTCGGGGGGGGCCCAACCGGGGAGCTGTTTTTT.

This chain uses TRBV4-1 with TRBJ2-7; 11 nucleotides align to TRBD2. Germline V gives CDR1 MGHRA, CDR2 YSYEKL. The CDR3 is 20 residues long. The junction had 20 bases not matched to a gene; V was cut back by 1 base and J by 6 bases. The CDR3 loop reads CASSQVNFYFKGLADCEQYF. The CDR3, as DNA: TGCGCCAGCAGCCAAGTTAATTTTTATTTCAAGGGACTAGCGGATTGCGAGCAGTACTTC.

In DNA, the CDR3 is TGCGCCAGCAGCTTGGGGGACAGGTACCCCTACAATGAGCAGTTCTTC. Its protein product is CASSLGDRYPYNEQFF. The rearrangement links TRBV5-1 to TRBJ2-1; 8 bases fit TRBD1. After removal of 0 bases from V and 2 bases from J, the junction contained 4 bases not matched to a gene. Germline CDR1 is SGHRS and CDR2 is YFSETQ. The CDR3 has 16 residues.

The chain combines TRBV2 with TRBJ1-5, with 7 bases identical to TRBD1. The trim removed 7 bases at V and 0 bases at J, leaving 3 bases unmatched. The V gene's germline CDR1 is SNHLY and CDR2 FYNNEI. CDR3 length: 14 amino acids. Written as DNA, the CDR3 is TGTGCCAGCATTTCAGGGGGTAGCAATCAGCCCCAGCATTTT. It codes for CASISGGSNQPQHF.

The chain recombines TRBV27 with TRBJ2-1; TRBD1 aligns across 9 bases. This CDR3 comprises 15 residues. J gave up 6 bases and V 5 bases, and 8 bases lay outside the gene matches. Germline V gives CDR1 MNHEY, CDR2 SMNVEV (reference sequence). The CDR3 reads CASSVPGQGRNEQFF. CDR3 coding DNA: TGTGCCAGCAGTGTACCGGGACAGGGCCGCAATGAGCAGTTCTTC.

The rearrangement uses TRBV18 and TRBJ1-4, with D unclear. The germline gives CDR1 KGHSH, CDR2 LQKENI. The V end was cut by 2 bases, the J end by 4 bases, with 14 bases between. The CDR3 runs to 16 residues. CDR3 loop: CASSPFGGGDNEKLFF. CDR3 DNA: TGTGCCAGCTCACCATTCGGCGGCGGGGATAATGAAAAACTGTTTTTT.

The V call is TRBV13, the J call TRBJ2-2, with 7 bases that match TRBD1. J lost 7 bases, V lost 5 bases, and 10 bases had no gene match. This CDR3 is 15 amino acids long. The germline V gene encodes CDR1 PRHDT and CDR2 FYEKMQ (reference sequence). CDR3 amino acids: CASSPGQAEVGELFF. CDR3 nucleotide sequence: TGTGCCAGCAGCCCCGGACAGGCCGAGGTCGGGGAGCTGTTTTTT. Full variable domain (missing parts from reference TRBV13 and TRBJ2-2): AAGVIQSPRHLIKEKRETATLKCYPIPRHDTVYWYQQGPGQDPQFLISFYEKMQSDKGSIPDRFSAQQFSDYHSELNMSSLELGDSALYFCASSPGQAEVGELFFGEGSRLTVL.

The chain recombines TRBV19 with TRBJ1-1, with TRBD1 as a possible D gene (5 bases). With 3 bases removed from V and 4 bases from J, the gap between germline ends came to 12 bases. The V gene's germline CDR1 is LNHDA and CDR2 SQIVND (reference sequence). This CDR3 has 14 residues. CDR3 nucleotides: TGTGCCAGTAGTATTGGCAGGGAAGGCACTGAAGCTTTCTTT. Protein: CASSIGREGTEAFF. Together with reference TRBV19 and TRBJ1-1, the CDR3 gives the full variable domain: DGGITQSPKYLFRKEGQNVTLSCEQNLNHDAMYWYRQDPGQGLRLIYYSQIVNDFQKGDIAEGYSVSREKKESFPLTVTSAQKNPTAFYLCASSIGREGTEAFFGQGTRLTVV.

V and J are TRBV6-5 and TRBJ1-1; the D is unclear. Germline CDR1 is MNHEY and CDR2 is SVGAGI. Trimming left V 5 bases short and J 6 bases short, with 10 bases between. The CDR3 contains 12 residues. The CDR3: CASSLEGAEAFF. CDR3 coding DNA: TGTGCCAGCAGTCTTGAGGGAGCTGAAGCTTTCTTT.

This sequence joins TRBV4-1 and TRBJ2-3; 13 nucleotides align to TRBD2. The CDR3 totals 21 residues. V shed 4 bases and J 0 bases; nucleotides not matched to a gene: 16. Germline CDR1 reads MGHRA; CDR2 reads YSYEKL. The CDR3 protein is CASSRPLATSGRTPSTDTQYF. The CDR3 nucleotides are TGCGCCAGCAGCCGGCCCCTAGCGACTAGCGGGAGGACCCCTAGCACAGATACGCAGTATTTT.